The T cell receptor (beta chain) described here comes from a study of cytomegalovirus exposure and HLA in healthy donors. Study results and caveats: Reportedly, cytomegalovirus status was diagnosed with high sensitivity and specificity.

Per the germline V gene, CDR1 is KGHSH and CDR2 is LQKENI. V was shortened by 2 bases and J by 0 bases, with 7 bases between the two germline ends. The CDR3 is 14 amino acids. The PCR had 60 Vbeta and 13 Jbeta primers. Repertoires were generated with immunoSEQ multiplex PCR, while TCRdb's copy carries only in-frame clones and drops some. The table includes some 130,000 clones, 77% detected once. About this clone itself: Its matching antigen is unknown.

Material for sequencing was PBMCs. The V gene is TRBV18, the J gene TRBJ1-2; unclear D gene. The TCR sequence derives from a man in his thirties or forties in good health and CMV-seronegative. For the CDR3, the DNA is TGTGCCAGCTCACCAGACACATCTAACTATGGCTACACCTTC. Translated: CASSPDTSNYGYTF. The full variable domain, rest sourced from reference TRBV18 and TRBJ1-2, is NAGVMQNPRHLVRRRGQEARLRCSPMKGHSHVYWYRQLPEEGLKFMVYLQKENIIDESGMPKERFSAEFPKEGPSILRIQQVVRGDSAAYFCASSPDTSNYGYTFGSGTRLTVV.